This TCR beta chain came from a study of Graves' ophthalmopathy and Graves' hyperthyroidism. Study-wide results and limits: Ophthalmopathy was separated from stable hyperthyroidism by a 13-signature model with around 89% sensitivity and around 81% specificity. Blood also held most thyroid clonotypes expanded above 0.001 frequency. The study's model predicted ophthalmopathy progression at 70.59% sensitivity and about 72% specificity.

PBMCs stemmed from 7.5 to 10 ml of fresh peripheral blood. Researchers took RNA transcripts and amplified TCR beta CDR3 regions from them. RT-PCR with HTBI primers came first, then second-round multiplex PCR. TCRdb re-analysed the multiplex PCR reads in MiXCR, keeping a single row per CDR3 protein. The sample contains some 750,000 distinct CDR3 sequences, 35% to 50% of which appear only once. This clonotype was recorded only once. Its target is not known. The sample comprised peripheral blood. The TCR comes from an adult man with Graves' ophthalmopathy.

DNA of the CDR3: TGTGCCAGCAGCTTATTCGGGCACAATGAGCAGTTCTTC. Protein: CASSLFGHNEQFF. This chain joins TRBV7-3 and TRBJ2-7; no clear D gene. The J call may not be correct, given that the DNA end is closer to TRBJ2-1. Germline lookup yields CDR1 SGHTA and CDR2 FQGTGA. The CDR3 is 13 amino acids.